The 20 T cell receptor beta chains listed next were all sequenced from one sample in a study of blood T cell repertoires in COVID-19. TCRdb's copy holds only in-frame clones and misses some; the assay was immunoSEQ multiplex PCR. Here the sample spans roughly 130,000 clones, roughly 90% being singletons. Input material: peripheral blood. All receptors derive from a man aged 55 to 69 with COVID-19, enrolled during active disease.

This clone was observed a few times. The chain couples TRBV30 to TRBJ2-2, with 7 bases identical to TRBD2. The junction had 10 bases not matched to a gene; V was cut back by 4 bases and J by 5 bases. The CDR3 runs 15 residues. Germline CDR1 and CDR2: GTSNPN and SVGIG (reference sequence). In DNA, the CDR3 is TGTGCCTGGATCAGTAGCGGGCCCCGGACCGGGGAGCTGTTTTTT. This sequence encodes CAWISSGPRTGELFF. The complete variable domain, with remaining parts taken from reference TRBV30 and TRBJ2-2, reads SQTIHQWPATLVQPVGSPLSLECTVEGTSNPNLYWYRQAAGRGLQLLFYSVGIGQISSEVPQNLSASRPQDRQFILSSKKLLLSDSGFYLCAWISSGPRTGELFFGEGSRLTVL.

The chain joins TRBV6-2 or TRBV6-3 to TRBJ2-7; 11 bases are shared with TRBD2. V trimming: 5 bases; J trimming: 4 bases; junction bases outside the gene matches: 4. This CDR3 spans 14 amino acids. Germline CDR1 reads MNHEY; CDR2 reads SVGEGT. In DNA, the CDR3 is TGTGCCAGCAGTGAGGGACTAGCGGTTTACGAGCAGTACTTC. Translation gives CASSEGLAVYEQYF.

This sequence joins TRBV5-5 and TRBJ2-2; 7 bases agree with TRBD1. CDR3 size: 16 residues. Germline V gives CDR1 SGHKS, CDR2 YYEKEE (reference sequence). Trimming cost V 4 bases and J 1 base; bases outside gene matches: 7. CDR3 sequence: CASSPRQGENTGELFF. CDR3 bases: TGTGCCAGCAGCCCAAGACAGGGAGAGAACACCGGGGAGCTGTTTTTT.

This chain connects TRBV6-2 or TRBV6-3 to TRBJ1-1; unclear D gene. Between the trimmed V and J ends, which lost 5 bases and 6 bases, there was a span of 7 bases. The CDR3 covers 11 residues. The germline CDR1 and CDR2 sequences are MNHEY and SVGEGT. For the CDR3, the DNA is TGTGCCAGCAGTCAGATCGCTGAAGCTTTCTTT. Translating gives CASSQIAEAFF.

The rearrangement uses TRBV6-2 or TRBV6-3 and TRBJ2-1; 8 bases agree with TRBD2. Germline CDR1 and CDR2: MNHEY and SVGEGT. V was clipped by 5 bases and J by 8 bases; unmatched bases: 11. The CDR3 has 15 amino acids. DNA of the CDR3: TGTGCCAGCAGTAACTTCGGACTAGCCCCCGATGAGCAGTTCTTC. This translates into CASSNFGLAPDEQFF.

The chain carries TRBV12-5 and TRBJ2-1, with a possible D match to TRBD2 (7 bases). This CDR3 region has 15 residues. Trimming removed 6 bases at V and 7 bases at J, with 19 bases between. Germline CDR1 LGHNT, CDR2 FRNRAP. The CDR3 is CASGNRDTGGNEQFF. Written as DNA, the CDR3 is TGTGCTAGTGGCAACCGGGACACGGGGGGAAATGAGCAGTTCTTC.

The chain recombines TRBV6-5 with TRBJ2-7; D is possibly TRBD1 (5 bases). The germline V and J ends were trimmed by 0 bases and 0 bases, with 6 bases remaining between them. Germline V gene data show CDR1 as MNHEY and CDR2 as SVGAGI. This CDR3 is built from 14 residues. The CDR3 sequence: CASSYSTDSYEQYF. The CDR3, as DNA: TGTGCCAGCAGTTACTCGACAGACTCCTACGAGCAGTACTTC.

The chain employs TRBV4-1 and TRBJ2-1; 8 bases map to TRBD1. CDR3 length: 15 residues. Per germline, CDR1 MGHRA and CDR2 YSYEKL. V lost 4 bases, J lost 7 bases, and 9 bases stayed unmatched. The CDR3 loop reads CASSPTGGPWNEQFF. The CDR3 DNA reads as TGCGCCAGCAGCCCAACAGGGGGGCCATGGAATGAGCAGTTCTTC.

The CDR3 sequence: CATSDWDSPGYNEQFF. CDR3 nucleotides: TGTGCCACCAGTGACTGGGACTCTCCCGGATACAATGAGCAGTTCTTC. The chain couples TRBV24-1 to TRBJ2-1; a possible D gene is TRBD2 (6 bases). V lost 4 bases, J lost 4 bases, and 16 bases lay in between. Germline V CDR1 and CDR2: KGHDR, SFDVKD. CDR3 length equals 16 residues.

Only a few counts were recorded for this clone. The chain employs TRBV18 and TRBJ1-5, with 8 bases aligning to TRBD1. V lost 5 bases and J lost 5; bases outside the gene matches: 5. Germline assignment: CDR1 KGHSH and CDR2 LQKENI. CDR3 length equals 14 residues. CDR3 loop: CASSTETGDQPQHF. The CDR3 DNA sequence: TGTGCCAGCTCAACCGAGACAGGGGATCAGCCCCAGCATTTT.

The J gene is TRBJ2-7, the V gene TRBV28; D is unclear. V was pared by 4 bases and J by 2 bases, with 9 bases between. Germline CDR1 reads MDHEN; CDR2 reads SYDVKM. The CDR3 is made up of 13 amino acids. CDR3: CASSSEAPYEQYF. As DNA, the CDR3 is TGTGCCAGCAGTTCCGAGGCCCCCTACGAGCAGTACTTC.

The chain links TRBV10-3 to TRBJ2-1, with D possibly TRBD2 on 5 matching bases. CDR1 is ENHRY and CDR2 is SYGVKD in the germline V gene. V was clipped by 6 bases and J by 3 bases, with 15 bases between them. The CDR3 is 15 residues long. The CDR3: CAIRNGVRDYNEQFF. In nucleotides, the CDR3 is TGTGCCATCAGGAACGGAGTCCGGGACTACAATGAGCAGTTCTTC.

About this clone: This CDR3 is also generated by other DNA sequences in the sample. This chain links TRBV7-3 with TRBJ2-1, with D tentatively TRBD2 (6 bases). This CDR3 is 14 amino acids long. Germline CDR1 is SGHTA and CDR2 is FQGTGA. Trimming took off 0 bases at V and 6 bases at J, with 9 bases between the two ends. CDR3 bases: TGTGCCAGCAGCTTAACGGCGGGACGCAATGAGCAGTTCTTC. Encoded protein: CASSLTAGRNEQFF. Drawing the rest from reference TRBV7-3 and TRBJ2-1, the complete variable domain is GAGVSQTPSNKVTEKGKYVELRCDPISGHTALYWYRQSLGQGPEFLIYFQGTGAADDSGLPNDRFFAVRPEGSVSTLKIQRTERGDSAVYLCASSLTAGRNEQFFGPGTRLTVL.

The chain combines TRBV7-2 with TRBJ1-3; TRBD1 is a possible D gene (6 bases). Between the trimmed V and J ends, which lost 5 bases and 0 bases, there was a span of 11 bases. CDR3 length: 15 residues. Germline V gene data show CDR1 as SGHTA and CDR2 as FQGNSA. The CDR3 DNA reads TGTGCCAGCAGCCTCGGACAGATCTCTGGAAACACCATATATTTT. The encoded protein is CASSLGQISGNTIYF.

This clone came up a few times. This rearrangement joins TRBV6-4 to TRBJ1-2, with TRBD1 matching 7 bases. This CDR3 is built from 17 residues. V dropped 4 bases and J dropped 4; count of bases not matched to a gene: 15. Germline loops: CDR1 MRHNA, CDR2 SNTAGT. The CDR3 sequence: CASSAPRTGSASYGYTF. The CDR3, as DNA: TGTGCCAGCAGTGCCCCCCGGACAGGTTCGGCGAGCTATGGCTACACCTTC.

The gene calls are TRBV6-2 or TRBV6-3 and TRBJ1-1, with a possible D match to TRBD1 (5 bases). This CDR3 has 12 amino acids. V was trimmed by 6 bases and J by 7 bases, leaving 12 bases between them. The germline V gene has CDR1 MNHEY and CDR2 SVGEGT. CDR3 loop: CASSSQDVEAFF. The CDR3 DNA reads TGTGCCAGCAGCTCACAGGACGTTGAAGCTTTCTTT.

V usage is TRBV2 and J usage is TRBJ1-5, with 8 nucleotides matching TRBD1. V lost 2 bases and J lost 4; bases outside the gene matches: 10. This CDR3 has 17 amino acids. Germline V gene data show CDR1 as SNHLY and CDR2 as FYNNEI. The CDR3 DNA is TGTGCCAGCAGTGAAAGACAGGGGTTGGGTAGTAATCAGCCCCAGCATTTT. This encodes CASSERQGLGSNQPQHF.

The V call is TRBV3-1 (or the pseudogene TRBV3-2), the J call TRBJ2-7; TRBD2 matches at 7 bases. The germline CDR1 and CDR2 sequences are LGHDT and YNNKEL (reference sequence). This CDR3 spans 15 amino acids. The junction had 8 bases not matched to a gene; V was cut back by 6 bases and J by 0 bases. The CDR3 spells CASSPLPSGSYEQYF. CDR3 coding DNA: TGTGCCAGCAGTCCCTTACCTAGCGGCTCCTACGAGCAGTACTTC.

This chain joins TRBV25-1 and TRBJ2-5; perhaps TRBD1 as D (5 bases). V was cut by 8 bases and J by 0 bases, with 7 bases left in between. The germline V gene encodes CDR1 MGHDK and CDR2 SYGVNS. The CDR3 runs 12 residues. In DNA, the CDR3 is TGTGCCAGCCGCAGGGACCAAGAGACCCAGTACTTC. It specifies CASRRDQETQYF.

The CDR3, as DNA: TGTGCCAGCTCCCTACTACAGGGATTGTCCTACGAGCAGTACTTC. Translation gives CASSLLQGLSYEQYF. V usage is TRBV18 and J usage is TRBJ2-7, with D tentatively TRBD1 (6 bases). V was shortened by 6 bases and J by 1 base, with 16 bases between the two germline ends. The CDR3 consists of 15 residues. In germline, CDR1 is KGHSH, CDR2 LQKENI.